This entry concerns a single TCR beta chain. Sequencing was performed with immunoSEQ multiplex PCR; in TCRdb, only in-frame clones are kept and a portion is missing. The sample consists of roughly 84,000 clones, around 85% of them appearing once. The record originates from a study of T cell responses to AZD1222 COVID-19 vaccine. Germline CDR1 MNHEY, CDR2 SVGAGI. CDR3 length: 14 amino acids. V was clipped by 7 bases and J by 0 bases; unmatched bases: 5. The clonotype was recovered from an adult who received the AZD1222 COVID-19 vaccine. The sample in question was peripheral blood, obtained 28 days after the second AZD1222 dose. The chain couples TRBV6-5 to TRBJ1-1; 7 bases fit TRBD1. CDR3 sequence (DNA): TGTGCCAGCACCCACGGGACAGTGAACACTGAAGCTTTCTTT. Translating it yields CASTHGTVNTEAFF.